This T cell receptor (beta chain) was captured by sequencing in a study of T cells in localized non-small cell lung cancer. Findings and limits, study-wide: Tumor trailed uninvolved adjacent lung in T cell clonality, which peaked there.

Clones were read by immunoSEQ multiplex PCR, and TCRdb kept only the in-frame ones, dropping some. The sample includes almost 35,000 clones, 93% of them seen just once. Looked up from germline, CDR1 is SGDLS and CDR2 is YYNGEE. The V and J ends lost 9 bases and 4 bases, in that order; junction bases with no gene match: 5. The CDR3 totals 13 residues. On this clone: What it recognizes is unknown.

This receptor was taken from a female donor over 55 with stage I lung adenocarcinoma. The source material was peripheral blood, sampled before any cancer treatment. The V gene is TRBV9, the J gene TRBJ2-2; the match to TRBD2 covers 8 bases. For the CDR3, the DNA is TGTGCCACCCAGCGGGAGATCACCGGGGAGCTGTTTTTT. Protein product: CATQREITGELFF.